Listed here is a single T cell receptor beta chain. The CDR3 contains 13 residues. Per the germline V gene, CDR1 is MDHEN and CDR2 is SYDVKM. Trimming removed 7 bases from V and 3 bases from J; junction bases left unmatched: 6. This entry comes from a study of blood T cell repertoires in COVID-19. The method was immunoSEQ multiplex PCR; TCRdb's version includes in-frame clones alone and lacks a portion of them. Of some 27,000 clones in the sample, 87% were seen once. Specimen: peripheral blood. The gene calls are TRBV28 and TRBJ2-7, with 7 nucleotides matching TRBD2. The sequence was obtained from a human donor in a cohort sampled during active COVID-19. The CDR3 DNA is TGTGCCAGCATAAGGACTAGGGGCTACGAGCAGTACTTC. It is translated as CASIRTRGYEQYF.